This is a list of T cell receptor beta chains from one sample in a study of CD8 T cells in Susac syndrome. TCRdb reprocessed the immunoSEQ multiplex PCR reads via MiXCR and lists one record per CDR3 protein. The sample contains some 200,000 distinct CDR3 sequences, over 90% of which appear only once. The sequenced sample was CD8+ T cells from PBMCs. These receptors originate from a human donor with Susac syndrome. CDR3s include the opening cysteine and the closing phenylalanine or tryptophan. Fields, in order: V gene, clone size, J gene, D gene, CDR3 DNA, CDR3 protein. The D gene is left open where the match is weak. The size entry is marked missing in some rows and otherwise reads once, few, many or a size class.

v_call: TRBV9; clone_size: -; j_call: TRBJ2-3; d_call: -; cdr3_nt: TGTGCCAGCAGCGTAGAAGTAGATACGCAGTATTTT; cdr3_aa: CASSVEVDTQYF
v_call: TRBV13; clone_size: -; j_call: TRBJ2-3; d_call: -; cdr3_nt: TGTGCCAGCAGCTTATACGGGGAAGGTACGCAGTATTTT; cdr3_aa: CASSLYGEGTQYF
v_call: TRBV5-1; clone_size: -; j_call: TRBJ2-5; d_call: -; cdr3_nt: TGCGCCAGCAGCTTGGCGTATCATGTAAGGGTTGAAGAGACCCAGTACTTC; cdr3_aa: CASSLAYHVRVEETQYF
v_call: TRBV5-6; clone_size: once; j_call: TRBJ1-2; d_call: -; cdr3_nt: TGTGCCAGCAGCTTGGTTCAGGTTACCTATGGCTACACCTTC; cdr3_aa: CASSLVQVTYGYTF
v_call: TRBV3-1; clone_size: -; j_call: TRBJ1-1; d_call: -; cdr3_nt: TGTGCCAGCAGCCAGGGGCGTGGTGGGGGCACTGAAGCTTTCTTT; cdr3_aa: CASSQGRGGGTEAFF
v_call: TRBV19; clone_size: -; j_call: TRBJ2-7; d_call: TRBD2; cdr3_nt: TGTGCCAGTAGTATCGCGGGAGAGGTCTACGAGCAGTACTTC; cdr3_aa: CASSIAGEVYEQYF
v_call: TRBV5-1; clone_size: -; j_call: TRBJ1-5; d_call: -; cdr3_nt: TGCGCCAGCAGCCGGTTGGGGGTCGGTGCGGGACAGCCCCAGCATTTT; cdr3_aa: CASSRLGVGAGQPQHF
v_call: TRBV29-1; clone_size: -; j_call: TRBJ2-5; d_call: TRBD1; cdr3_nt: TGCAGCGTTCTTGGGACAGGGGTGGGAGTAGAGGAGACCCAGTACTTC; cdr3_aa: CSVLGTGVGVEETQYF
v_call: TRBV20-1; clone_size: -; j_call: TRBJ2-7; d_call: -; cdr3_nt: TGCAGTGCTAGAGCATACGGTTACGAGCAGTACTTC; cdr3_aa: CSARAYGYEQYF
v_call: TRBV5-4; clone_size: -; j_call: TRBJ2-3; d_call: -; cdr3_nt: TGTGCCAGCAGCTCTGGGGGCGGGGGACGGGACACAGATACGCAGTATTTT; cdr3_aa: CASSSGGGGRDTDTQYF
v_call: TRBV28; clone_size: -; j_call: TRBJ2-7; d_call: TRBD2; cdr3_nt: TGTGCCAGCAGTTTTGTGGGAGGGCCGCGCGAGCAGTACTTC; cdr3_aa: CASSFVGGPREQYF
v_call: TRBV23-1; clone_size: -; j_call: TRBJ2-7; d_call: -; cdr3_nt: TGCGCCAGCAGTCAATACAGGTTCGACTACGAGCAGTACTTC; cdr3_aa: CASSQYRFDYEQYF
v_call: TRBV5-4; clone_size: -; j_call: TRBJ1-2; d_call: -; cdr3_nt: TGTGCCAGCAGCCCTGACACCTATGGCTACACCTTC; cdr3_aa: CASSPDTYGYTF
v_call: TRBV28; clone_size: -; j_call: TRBJ1-2; d_call: TRBD1; cdr3_nt: TGTGCCAGCAGTCGGGACAGCGCTACGGATGGCTACACCTTC; cdr3_aa: CASSRDSATDGYTF
v_call: TRBV6-2/TRBV6-3; clone_size: -; j_call: TRBJ2-5; d_call: -; cdr3_nt: TGTGCCAGCACCGACGAGAGATGGGAGACCCAGTACTTC; cdr3_aa: CASTDERWETQYF
v_call: TRBV9; clone_size: -; j_call: TRBJ1-4; d_call: -; cdr3_nt: TGTGCCAGCAGTCGACCGGCAACTAATGAAAAACTGTTTTTT; cdr3_aa: CASSRPATNEKLFF
v_call: TRBV27; clone_size: -; j_call: TRBJ2-6; d_call: TRBD1; cdr3_nt: TGTGCCAGCAGCCTTATAGGGACAGAGGGCAACGTCCTGACTTTC; cdr3_aa: CASSLIGTEGNVLTF
v_call: TRBV10-3; clone_size: -; j_call: TRBJ1-2; d_call: -; cdr3_nt: TGTGCCATCAGTGAGGATACTGACTATGGCTACACCTTC; cdr3_aa: CAISEDTDYGYTF
v_call: TRBV5-8; clone_size: -; j_call: TRBJ2-2; d_call: -; cdr3_nt: TGTGCCAGCAGACTCATGGCCGGGGAGCTGTTTTTT; cdr3_aa: CASRLMAGELFF
v_call: TRBV7-9; clone_size: -; j_call: TRBJ1-5; d_call: -; cdr3_nt: TGTGCCAGCAGCTTAGCGCTGAATCAGCCCCAGCATTTT; cdr3_aa: CASSLALNQPQHF
v_call: TRBV11-3; clone_size: -; j_call: TRBJ2-3; d_call: -; cdr3_nt: TGTGCCAGCAGTAGAAGCGCTGCTCGCACAGATACGCAGTATTTT; cdr3_aa: CASSRSAARTDTQYF
v_call: TRBV29-1; clone_size: -; j_call: TRBJ2-3; d_call: TRBD1; cdr3_nt: TGCAGCGCCGAACCCGGGACAGGGGGCCCCACAGATACGCAGTATTTT; cdr3_aa: CSAEPGTGGPTDTQYF
v_call: TRBV29-1; clone_size: -; j_call: TRBJ2-7; d_call: -; cdr3_nt: TGCAGCGTTGAATCGGGTAATTCCTACGAGCAGTACTTC; cdr3_aa: CSVESGNSYEQYF
v_call: TRBV13; clone_size: -; j_call: TRBJ2-3; d_call: TRBD2; cdr3_nt: TGTGCCAGCAGCTTAAGAGAACTAGCGGGGAGAGGCACAGATACGCAGTATTTT; cdr3_aa: CASSLRELAGRGTDTQYF
v_call: TRBV15; clone_size: -; j_call: TRBJ2-1; d_call: TRBD1; cdr3_nt: TGTGCCACCCGGGACAGGGGTTACAATGAGCAGTTCTTC; cdr3_aa: CATRDRGYNEQFF
v_call: TRBV6-5; clone_size: once; j_call: TRBJ2-7; d_call: TRBD1; cdr3_nt: TGTGCCAGCAGGCTCCGGGACAGCTACTCCTACGAGCAGTACTTC; cdr3_aa: CASRLRDSYSYEQYF
v_call: TRBV30; clone_size: -; j_call: TRBJ1-2; d_call: TRBD1; cdr3_nt: TGTGCCTGGAGTGTATTTCAGGGGGCGGCAGAAGGCTACACCTTC; cdr3_aa: CAWSVFQGAAEGYTF
v_call: TRBV7-9; clone_size: -; j_call: TRBJ2-5; d_call: -; cdr3_nt: TGTGCCAGCAGCCCCAGTCAGACCCGAGAGACCCAGTACTTC; cdr3_aa: CASSPSQTRETQYF
v_call: TRBV11-2; clone_size: -; j_call: TRBJ2-1; d_call: -; cdr3_nt: TGTGCCAGCAGCTTAGAGCTAGACTCCTACAATGAGCAGTTCTTC; cdr3_aa: CASSLELDSYNEQFF
v_call: TRBV12-3/TRBV12-4; clone_size: -; j_call: TRBJ1-5; d_call: -; cdr3_nt: TGTGCCAGCAGTTACGGGGGGGGAAGCAATCAGCCCCAGCATTTT; cdr3_aa: CASSYGGGSNQPQHF
v_call: TRBV30; clone_size: -; j_call: TRBJ2-5; d_call: -; cdr3_nt: TGTGCCTGGAAGGGCCTAGGGGGGGCAGAGACCCAGTACTTC; cdr3_aa: CAWKGLGGAETQYF
v_call: TRBV19; clone_size: -; j_call: TRBJ2-2; d_call: -; cdr3_nt: TGTGCCAGTTCCCCGACAGGAGGGAGCGGTACCGGGGAGCTGTTTTTT; cdr3_aa: CASSPTGGSGTGELFF
v_call: TRBV4-2; clone_size: few; j_call: TRBJ1-1; d_call: -; cdr3_nt: TGTGCCAGCAGCCAAACACAGGGTAACACTGAAGCTTTCTTT; cdr3_aa: CASSQTQGNTEAFF
v_call: TRBV7-9; clone_size: few; j_call: TRBJ1-1; d_call: -; cdr3_nt: TGTGCCAGCAGCTTAGCCCACACTGAAGCTTTCTTT; cdr3_aa: CASSLAHTEAFF
v_call: TRBV4-1; clone_size: -; j_call: TRBJ2-5; d_call: -; cdr3_nt: TGCGCCAGCAGCCAAGAGCCGGGACCTCGACAAGAGACCCAGTACTTC; cdr3_aa: CASSQEPGPRQETQYF
v_call: TRBV19; clone_size: -; j_call: TRBJ2-1; d_call: -; cdr3_nt: TGTGCCAGTAGTACAGCGGGACATCCCTACAATGAGCAGTTCTTC; cdr3_aa: CASSTAGHPYNEQFF
v_call: TRBV5-6; clone_size: once; j_call: TRBJ2-3; d_call: TRBD2; cdr3_nt: TGTGCCAGCAGCCCTATTAATAGCGGGGGCACAGATACGCAGTATTTT; cdr3_aa: CASSPINSGGTDTQYF
v_call: TRBV24-1; clone_size: -; j_call: TRBJ2-5; d_call: -; cdr3_nt: TGTGCCACCAGTGATTTGGGGGGGATCGGGGAGACCCAGTACTTC; cdr3_aa: CATSDLGGIGETQYF
v_call: TRBV27; clone_size: -; j_call: TRBJ2-1; d_call: TRBD2; cdr3_nt: TGTGCCAGCAGTCCCCTCGGACTAGCGGGTGCCTTGGATGAGCAGTTCTTC; cdr3_aa: CASSPLGLAGALDEQFF
v_call: TRBV30; clone_size: -; j_call: TRBJ2-3; d_call: -; cdr3_nt: TGTGCCTGGAGTCCAGGGGATACGCAGTATTTT; cdr3_aa: CAWSPGDTQYF
v_call: TRBV2; clone_size: few; j_call: TRBJ2-5; d_call: -; cdr3_nt: TGTGCCAGTTCCCCGGGACTCCAAGAGACCCAGTACTTC; cdr3_aa: CASSPGLQETQYF
v_call: TRBV20-1; clone_size: -; j_call: TRBJ1-1; d_call: -; cdr3_nt: TGCAGTGCTAGAGGGCGGTCTTACACTGAAGCTTTCTTT; cdr3_aa: CSARGRSYTEAFF
v_call: TRBV20-1; clone_size: -; j_call: TRBJ2-7; d_call: TRBD2; cdr3_nt: TGCAGTGCTAGAGTGAAAAAGGGGACTAACAACGAGCAGTACTTC; cdr3_aa: CSARVKKGTNNEQYF